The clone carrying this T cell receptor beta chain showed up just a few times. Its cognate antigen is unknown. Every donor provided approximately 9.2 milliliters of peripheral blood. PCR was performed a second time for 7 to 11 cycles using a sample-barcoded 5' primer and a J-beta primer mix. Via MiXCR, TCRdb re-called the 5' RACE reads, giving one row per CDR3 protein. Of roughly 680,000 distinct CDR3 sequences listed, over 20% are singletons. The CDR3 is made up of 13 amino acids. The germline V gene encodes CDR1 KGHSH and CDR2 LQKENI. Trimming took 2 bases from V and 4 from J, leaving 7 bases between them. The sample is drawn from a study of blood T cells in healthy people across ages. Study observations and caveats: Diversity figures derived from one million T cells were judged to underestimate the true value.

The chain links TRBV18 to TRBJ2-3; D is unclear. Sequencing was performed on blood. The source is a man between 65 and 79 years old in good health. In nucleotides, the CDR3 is TGTGCCAGCTCACCAGAGGTCGCAGATACGCAGTATTTT. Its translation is CASSPEVADTQYF.